This T cell receptor (beta chain) was found in a study of blood T cell repertoires in COVID-19. Per the original data handling: Amplification from reference gene primers served as the basis for estimated nucleated cell counts. Some clones are missing from TCRdb's copy, which holds only in-frame ones; the method was immunoSEQ multiplex PCR. The V and J calls and the clone size are those of that table, but D and trimming were determined from the DNA. The sample contains roughly 100,000 clones, approximately 83% of which appear only once. Trimming left V 4 bases short and J 7 bases short, with 7 bases between. The CDR3 has 11 residues. The germline gives CDR1 SGHDN, CDR2 FVKESK.

Sequencing was carried out using peripheral blood. This sequence originates from a man aged 45-65 years with acute or convalescent COVID-19. The gene calls are TRBV14 and TRBJ2-5, with D maybe TRBD2 (5 bases). In DNA, the CDR3 is TGTGCCAGCAGCCCGGGAACGACCCAGTACTTC. Amino acid sequence: CASSPGTTQYF.